This TCR beta chain comes out of a study of blood T cells in healthy people across ages. This CDR3 comprises 13 residues. Trimming stripped 4 bases from V and 6 bases from J, with 11 bases between. Looked up from germline, CDR1 is SGHVS and CDR2 is FNYEAQ. Alongside a J-beta primer mix, a sample-barcoded 5' primer served in a second PCR lasting about 6 to 11 cycles. A tag from a template-switch adaptor with 12 random nucleotides marked each cDNA molecule. Each CDR3 protein is one row after TCRdb ran MiXCR on the 5' RACE reads. Among around 1,900,000 distinct CDR3 sequences listed, about two fifths were seen once.

Specimen: blood. The chain recombines TRBV7-6 with TRBJ2-3, with D possibly TRBD2 on 5 matching bases. The source is a human donor in good health. CDR3 nucleotides: TGTGCCAGCAGCTCGACTAATCCGGATACGCAGTATTTT. Its protein product is CASSSTNPDTQYF.